The clone carrying this T cell receptor beta chain was picked up a small number of times. Clones were read by immunoSEQ multiplex PCR, and TCRdb kept only the in-frame ones, dropping some. The sample includes about 39,000 clones, 75% to 90% of them seen just once. This sample was taken from a study of control samples from healthy donors and cancer patients. Germline CDR1 and CDR2: LGHNA and YNFKEQ. The CDR3 consists of 14 residues. The germline V and J ends were trimmed by 0 bases and 6 bases, with 12 bases remaining between them. The specimen was blood. V gene TRBV4-2 combines with J gene TRBJ2-7; D may correspond to TRBD1 or TRBD2 (5 bases each). This sequence was found in a man aged 55 to 70 in good health. CDR3 bases: TGTGCCAGCAGCCAAGACTGGGGGATGGGCGAGCAGTACTTC. This sequence encodes CASSQDWGMGEQYF.